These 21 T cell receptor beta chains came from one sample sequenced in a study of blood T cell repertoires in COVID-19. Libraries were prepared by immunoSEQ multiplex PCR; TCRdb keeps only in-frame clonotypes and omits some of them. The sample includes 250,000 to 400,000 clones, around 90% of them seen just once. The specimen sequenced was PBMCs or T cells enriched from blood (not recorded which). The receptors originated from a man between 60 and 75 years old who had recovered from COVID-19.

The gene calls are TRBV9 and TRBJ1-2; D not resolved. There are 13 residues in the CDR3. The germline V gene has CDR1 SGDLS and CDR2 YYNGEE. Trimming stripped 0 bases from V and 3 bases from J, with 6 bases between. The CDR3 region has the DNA TGTGCCAGCAGCGTAGACGGTGACTATGGCTACACCTTC. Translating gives CASSVDGDYGYTF.

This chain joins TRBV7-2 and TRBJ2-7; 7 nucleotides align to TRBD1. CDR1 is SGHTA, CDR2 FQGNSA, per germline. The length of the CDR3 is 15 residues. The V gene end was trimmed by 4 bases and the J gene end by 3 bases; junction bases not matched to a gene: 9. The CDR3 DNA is TGTGCCAGCAGCTCAAGAGGGGGCCAGAACTACGAGCAGTACTTC. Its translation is CASSSRGGQNYEQYF.

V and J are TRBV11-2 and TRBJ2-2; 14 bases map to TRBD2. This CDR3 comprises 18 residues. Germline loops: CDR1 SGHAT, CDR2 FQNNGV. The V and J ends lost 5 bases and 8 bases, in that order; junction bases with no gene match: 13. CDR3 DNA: TGTGCCAGCAGCGTATGGGGACTAGCGGGAGCTCCCCCTGGGGAGCTGTTTTTT. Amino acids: CASSVWGLAGAPPGELFF.

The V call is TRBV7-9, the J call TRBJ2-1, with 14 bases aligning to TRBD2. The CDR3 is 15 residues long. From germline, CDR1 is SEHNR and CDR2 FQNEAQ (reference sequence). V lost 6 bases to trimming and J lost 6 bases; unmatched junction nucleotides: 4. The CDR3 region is CASRPGTSGSNEQFF. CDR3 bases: TGTGCCAGCAGACCCGGGACTAGCGGGAGCAATGAGCAGTTCTTC.

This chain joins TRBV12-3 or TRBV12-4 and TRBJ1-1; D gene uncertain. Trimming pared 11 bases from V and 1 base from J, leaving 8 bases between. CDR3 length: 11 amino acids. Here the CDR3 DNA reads TGTGCCTGTGGGAGGAACACTGAAGCTTTCTTT. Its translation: CACGRNTEAFF.

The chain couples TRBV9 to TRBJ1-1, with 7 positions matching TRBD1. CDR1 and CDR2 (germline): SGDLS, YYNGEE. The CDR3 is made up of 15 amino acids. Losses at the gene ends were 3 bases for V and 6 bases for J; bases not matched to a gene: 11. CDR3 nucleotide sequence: TGTGCCAGCAGCGAACTGACAGGGAGGTGGGCTGAAGCTTTCTTT. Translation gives CASSELTGRWAEAFF.

This chain's CDR3 is CASSTPAGTRISGANVLTF. The CDR3 DNA reads TGTGCCAGCAGCACGCCGGCCGGGACAAGAATCTCTGGGGCCAACGTCCTGACTTTC. This rearrangement joins TRBV7-2 to TRBJ2-6; TRBD1 might be the D (6 bases). CDR1 and CDR2 (germline): SGHTA, FQGNSA. Trimming removed 5 bases from V and 0 bases from J, with 20 bases in between. There are 19 residues in the CDR3.

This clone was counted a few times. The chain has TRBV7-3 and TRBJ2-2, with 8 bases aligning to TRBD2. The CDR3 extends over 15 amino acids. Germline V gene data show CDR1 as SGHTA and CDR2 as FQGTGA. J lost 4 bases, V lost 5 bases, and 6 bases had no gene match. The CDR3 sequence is CASSPGLATTGELFF. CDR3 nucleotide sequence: TGTGCCAGCAGCCCAGGACTAGCTACCACCGGGGAGCTGTTTTTT.

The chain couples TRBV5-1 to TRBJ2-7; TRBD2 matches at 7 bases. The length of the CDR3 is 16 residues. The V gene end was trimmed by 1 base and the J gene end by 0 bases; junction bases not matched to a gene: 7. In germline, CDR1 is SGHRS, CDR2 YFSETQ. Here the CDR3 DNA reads TGCGCCAGCAGCTTGACCGTGGGGGGGAGCTCCTACGAGCAGTACTTC. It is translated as CASSLTVGGSSYEQYF.

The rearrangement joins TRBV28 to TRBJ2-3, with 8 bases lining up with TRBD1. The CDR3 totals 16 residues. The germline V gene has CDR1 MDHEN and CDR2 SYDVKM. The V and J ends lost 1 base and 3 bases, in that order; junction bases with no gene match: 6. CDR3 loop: CASSLYGQGGTDTQYF. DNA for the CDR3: TGTGCCAGCAGTTTATATGGACAGGGTGGGACAGATACGCAGTATTTT.

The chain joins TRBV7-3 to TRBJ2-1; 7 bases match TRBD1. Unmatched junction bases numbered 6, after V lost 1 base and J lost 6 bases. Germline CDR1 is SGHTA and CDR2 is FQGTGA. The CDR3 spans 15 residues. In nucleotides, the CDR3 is TGTGCCAGCAGCTTAAGCGACAACAGGGGCAATGAGCAGTTCTTC. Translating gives CASSLSDNRGNEQFF.

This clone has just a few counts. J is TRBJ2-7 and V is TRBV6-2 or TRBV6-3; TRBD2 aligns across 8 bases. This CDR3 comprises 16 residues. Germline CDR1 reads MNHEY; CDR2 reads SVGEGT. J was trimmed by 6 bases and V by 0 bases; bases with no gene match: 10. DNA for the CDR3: TGTGCCAGCAGTTACTCTTACGGGAGGGCGTATCCCGAGCAGTACTTC. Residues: CASSYSYGRAYPEQYF.

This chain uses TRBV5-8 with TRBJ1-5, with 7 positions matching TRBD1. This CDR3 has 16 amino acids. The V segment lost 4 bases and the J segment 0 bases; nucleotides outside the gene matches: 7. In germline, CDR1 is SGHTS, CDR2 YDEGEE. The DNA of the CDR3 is TGTGCCAGCAGCCAAGGACAGGTTTTTAGCAATCAGCCCCAGCATTTT. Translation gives CASSQGQVFSNQPQHF.

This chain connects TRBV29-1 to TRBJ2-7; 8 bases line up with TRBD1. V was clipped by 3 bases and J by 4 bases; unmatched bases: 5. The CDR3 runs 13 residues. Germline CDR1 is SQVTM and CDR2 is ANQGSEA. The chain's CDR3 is CSVEETGVYEQYF. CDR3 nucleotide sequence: TGCAGCGTTGAGGAGACAGGGGTTTACGAGCAGTACTTC.

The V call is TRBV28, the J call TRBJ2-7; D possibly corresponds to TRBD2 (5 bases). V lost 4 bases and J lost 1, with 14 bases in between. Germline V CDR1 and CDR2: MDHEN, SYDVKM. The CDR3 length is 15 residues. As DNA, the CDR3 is TGTGCCAGCAGTTCCCCGGACGGGGTGTCCTACGAGCAGTACTTC. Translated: CASSSPDGVSYEQYF.

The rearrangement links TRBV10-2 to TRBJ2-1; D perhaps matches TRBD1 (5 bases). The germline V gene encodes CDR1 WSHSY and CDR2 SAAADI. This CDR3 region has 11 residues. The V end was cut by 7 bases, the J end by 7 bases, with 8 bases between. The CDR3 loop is CASKGPNEQFF. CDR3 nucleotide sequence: TGCGCCAGCAAGGGGCCAAATGAGCAGTTCTTC.

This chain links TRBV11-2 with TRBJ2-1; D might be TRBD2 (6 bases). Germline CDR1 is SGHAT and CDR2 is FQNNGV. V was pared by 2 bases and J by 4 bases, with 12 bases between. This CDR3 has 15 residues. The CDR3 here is CASSLTRGGYNEQFF. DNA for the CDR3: TGTGCCAGCAGCTTAACGCGGGGTGGGTACAATGAGCAGTTCTTC.

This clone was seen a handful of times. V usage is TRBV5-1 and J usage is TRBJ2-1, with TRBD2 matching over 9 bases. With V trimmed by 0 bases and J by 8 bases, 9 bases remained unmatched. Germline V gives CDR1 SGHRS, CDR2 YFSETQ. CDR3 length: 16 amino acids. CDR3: CASSLELAGTVDEQFF. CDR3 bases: TGCGCCAGCAGCTTGGAACTAGCGGGTACGGTCGATGAGCAGTTCTTC.

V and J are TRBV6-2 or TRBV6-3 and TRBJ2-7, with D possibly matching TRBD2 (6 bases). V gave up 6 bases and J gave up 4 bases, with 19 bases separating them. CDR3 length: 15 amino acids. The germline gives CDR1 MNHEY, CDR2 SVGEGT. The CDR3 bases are TGTGCCAGCAGCCCTTATTCCGGGAGATGGTACGAGCAGTACTTC. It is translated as CASSPYSGRWYEQYF.

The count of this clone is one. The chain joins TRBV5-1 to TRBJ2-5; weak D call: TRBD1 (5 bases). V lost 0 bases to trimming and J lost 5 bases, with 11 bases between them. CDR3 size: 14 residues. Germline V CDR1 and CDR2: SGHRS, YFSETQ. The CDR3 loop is CASSLVGVEETQYF. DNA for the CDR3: TGCGCCAGCAGCTTGGTAGGGGTTGAGGAGACCCAGTACTTC.

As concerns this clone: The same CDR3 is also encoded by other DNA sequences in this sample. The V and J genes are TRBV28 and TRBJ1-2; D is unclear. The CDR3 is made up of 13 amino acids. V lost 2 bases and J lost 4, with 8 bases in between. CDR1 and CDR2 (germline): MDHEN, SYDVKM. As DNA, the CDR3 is TGTGCCAGCAGTTTAGAGGGCCCCTATGGCTACACCTTC. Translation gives CASSLEGPYGYTF.